Below are 27 T cell receptor beta chains sequenced from a single sample in a study of blood T cell repertoires in COVID-19. The data were produced by immunoSEQ multiplex PCR, yet TCRdb's version contains in-frame clones alone and is incomplete. In the table there are about 70,000 clones, roughly 84% of which are singletons. Material: peripheral blood. The receptors derive from a young woman with acute or convalescent COVID-19.

This chain links TRBV7-2 with TRBJ2-3; possibly TRBD2 for D (7 bases). This CDR3 contains 16 residues. Trimming left V 5 bases short and J 2 bases short, with 17 bases between. In germline, CDR1 is SGHTA, CDR2 FQGNSA. This chain's CDR3 is CASSPRRGGNTDTQYF. CDR3 nucleotide sequence: TGTGCCAGCAGCCCCCGTAGGGGGGGGAACACAGATACGCAGTATTTT.

This chain uses TRBV6-7 with TRBJ1-1; possibly TRBD1 for D (6 bases). TRBV6-7 is known as an ORF, though its function is uncertain. The CDR3 extends over 13 amino acids. V shed 5 bases and J shed 1 base, with 8 bases lying between them. The CDR3 here is CASSPQGNTEAFF. The CDR3 nucleotides read TGTGCCAGCAGTCCACAGGGGAACACTGAAGCTTTCTTT.

The CDR3 region has the DNA TGTGCCAGCAGCCCCCCCGGACAGTCCCCTAACTATGGCTACACCTTC. This gives the protein CASSPPGQSPNYGYTF. The chain carries TRBV7-9 and TRBJ1-2; weak D call: TRBD1 (6 bases). This CDR3 has 16 amino acids. Trimming removed 5 bases from V and 0 bases from J, with 16 bases in between. CDR1 is SEHNR, CDR2 FQNEAQ, per germline (reference sequence).

This chain uses TRBV20-1 with TRBJ2-7; TRBD1 matches at 7 bases. V shed 3 bases, J shed 4 bases, and the junction held 3 bases outside the gene matches. Germline assignment: CDR1 DFQATT and CDR2 SNEGSKA (reference sequence). This CDR3 is built from 12 residues. The CDR3 region has the DNA TGCAGTGCTAGTCACAGGGGTTACGAGCAGTACTTC. Residues: CSASHRGYEQYF.

This rearrangement joins TRBV6-5 to TRBJ2-2; D gene uncertain. V dropped 7 bases and J dropped 3 bases, with 3 bases sitting between them. The germline V gene has CDR1 MNHEY and CDR2 SVGAGI. The CDR3 extends over 11 amino acids. CDR3 nucleotide sequence: TGTGCCAGCACCTACACCGGGGAGCTGTTTTTT. It yields the protein CASTYTGELFF.

This clone was seen a single time. The rearrangement links TRBV18 to TRBJ2-1; no firm D call. The CDR3 contains 13 residues. Per germline, CDR1 KGHSH and CDR2 LQKENI. Trimming stripped 0 bases from V and 5 bases from J, with 5 bases between. The CDR3 DNA reads TGTGCCAGCTCACCACCACAGCACAATGAGCAGTTCTTC. As protein: CASSPPQHNEQFF.

V gene TRBV7-6 combines with J gene TRBJ2-2; 10 positions match TRBD1. V lost 3 bases, J lost 2 bases, and 3 bases stayed unmatched. Per the germline V gene, CDR1 is SGHVS and CDR2 is FNYEAQ. This CDR3 has 16 residues. The CDR3 region is CASSLTGGFNTGELFF. CDR3 sequence (DNA): TGTGCCAGCAGCTTGACAGGGGGCTTTAACACCGGGGAGCTGTTTTTT.

This sequence joins TRBV6-2 or TRBV6-3 and TRBJ2-1; 10 bases line up with TRBD2. Germline CDR1 is MNHEY and CDR2 is SVGEGT. The trim removed 6 bases at V and 9 bases at J, leaving 20 bases unmatched. This CDR3 is 18 amino acids long. The chain's CDR3 is CASSLATSELAGWGEQFF. The CDR3 DNA is TGTGCCAGCAGCCTTGCCACAAGTGAACTAGCGGGATGGGGTGAGCAGTTCTTC.

The V gene is TRBV6-6, the J gene TRBJ1-2; maybe TRBD1 (5 bases). Trimming stripped 6 bases from V and 2 bases from J, with 13 bases between. CDR1 is MNHNY and CDR2 is SVGAGI in the germline V gene (reference sequence). This CDR3 is 14 amino acids long. CDR3 sequence reads: CASRTPGSNYGYTF. In nucleotides, the CDR3 is TGTGCCAGCAGGACCCCAGGGTCGAACTATGGCTACACCTTC.

This chain uses TRBV12-3 or TRBV12-4 with TRBJ2-3; 7 bases line up with TRBD1. V was clipped by 5 bases and J by 9 bases; unmatched bases: 5. This CDR3 comprises 12 residues. CDR3: CASSGDRSTQYF. CDR3 DNA: TGTGCCAGCAGTGGGGACAGATCAACGCAGTATTTT.

A single count supports this clone. This chain joins TRBV5-4 and TRBJ2-1; TRBD2 aligns across 9 bases. After removal of 3 bases from V and 6 bases from J, the junction contained 4 bases not matched to a gene. This CDR3 is 14 amino acids long. CDR1 SGHNT and CDR2 YYREEE come from the germline V gene (reference sequence). CDR3 nucleotides: TGTGCCAGCAGCTACAGCGGGAGGCGCAATGAGCAGTTCTTC. This encodes CASSYSGRRNEQFF.

The chain joins TRBV7-9 to TRBJ1-1; 8 bases map to TRBD1. Trimming removed 5 bases from V and 1 base from J; junction bases left unmatched: 9. CDR1 is SEHNR and CDR2 is FQNEAQ in the germline V gene (reference sequence). The CDR3 covers 16 residues. Here the CDR3 reads CASSPRTGRGNTEAFF. Here the CDR3 DNA reads TGTGCCAGCAGCCCAAGGACAGGGCGAGGGAACACTGAAGCTTTCTTT.

On this clone: Other nucleotide sequences in the sample specify the same CDR3. The chain joins TRBV2 to TRBJ2-7; perhaps TRBD1 as D (6 bases). Trimming pared 3 bases from V and 3 bases from J, leaving 12 bases between. CDR1 is SNHLY and CDR2 is FYNNEI in the germline V gene. CDR3 length: 14 amino acids. The CDR3 region has the DNA TGTGCCAGCAGTGAGCAGGGACAAGGCTACGAGCAGTACTTC. Its translation: CASSEQGQGYEQYF.

This chain connects TRBV29-1 to TRBJ2-3; 8 nucleotides agree with TRBD2. With 6 bases clipped from V and 2 bases from J, the junction kept 4 bases outside the gene matches. CDR1 is SQVTM and CDR2 is ANQGSEA in the germline V gene. This CDR3 has 13 residues. This chain's CDR3 is CSVIGGDTDTQYF. CDR3 DNA: TGCAGCGTGATCGGGGGGGACACAGATACGCAGTATTTT.

The table lists this clone with a few counts. The chain uses TRBV4-1 and TRBJ1-3, with D possibly TRBD1 on 6 matching bases. V lost 0 bases and J 0 bases, leaving 12 bases between the germline ends. The CDR3 loop spans 17 amino acids. Germline CDR1 and CDR2: MGHRA and YSYEKL. The CDR3 DNA is TGCGCCAGCAGCCAAGACCGGGACACTTACTCTGGAAACACCATATATTTT. This encodes CASSQDRDTYSGNTIYF.

This chain links TRBV28 with TRBJ2-7; 10 bases line up with TRBD2. The CDR3 loop spans 17 amino acids. V shed 6 bases and J 3 bases; nucleotides not matched to a gene: 14. Germline values: CDR1 MDHEN, CDR2 SYDVKM. CDR3: CASRGLGSGGFLYEQYF. As DNA, the CDR3 is TGTGCCAGCAGGGGCTTGGGTAGCGGGGGGTTCCTCTACGAGCAGTACTTC. Complete variable domain (other parts from reference TRBV28 and TRBJ2-7): DVKVTQSSRYLVKRTGEKVFLECVQDMDHENMFWYRQDPGLGLRLIYFSYDVKMKEKGDIPEGYSVSREKKERFSLILESASTNQTSMYLCASRGLGSGGFLYEQYFGPGTRLTVT.

The chain is built from TRBV6-2 or TRBV6-3 and TRBJ2-1; the match to TRBD2 covers 11 bases. The CDR3 sequence is 18 residues long. The V gene's germline CDR1 is MNHEY and CDR2 SVGEGT. With 2 bases clipped from V and 3 bases from J, the junction kept 9 bases outside the gene matches. DNA for the CDR3: TGTGCCAGCAGTTACGGCGGGACTAGCGGACGAGACTACAATGAGCAGTTCTTC. Its translation: CASSYGGTSGRDYNEQFF.

This chain joins TRBV4-1 and TRBJ1-6; D not resolved. Germline values: CDR1 MGHRA, CDR2 YSYEKL. With 2 bases removed from V and 9 bases from J, the gap between germline ends came to 17 bases. The CDR3 runs 16 residues. The CDR3 loop is CASSQPTARLGSPLHF. CDR3 nucleotides: TGCGCCAGCAGCCAACCGACGGCTCGCCTAGGTTCACCCCTCCACTTT.

The gene calls are TRBV3-1 (or the pseudogene TRBV3-2) and TRBJ2-5; 7 nucleotides match TRBD2. This CDR3 contains 16 residues. The ends lost 4 bases at V and 2 bases at J; junction bases unmatched: 10. CDR1 and CDR2 (germline): LGHDT, YNNKEL (reference sequence). Here the CDR3 reads CASSLRRAGRQETQYF. The CDR3 DNA reads as TGTGCCAGCAGCCTTCGAAGAGCGGGGAGACAAGAGACCCAGTACTTC.

This clone was seen a handful of times. The chain couples TRBV6-5 to TRBJ2-7, with TRBD1 matching over 9 bases. Unmatched junction bases numbered 8, after V lost 6 bases and J lost 5 bases. In germline, CDR1 is MNHEY, CDR2 SVGAGI. The CDR3 totals 14 residues. The CDR3 is CASRARDRVNEQYF. Written as DNA, the CDR3 is TGTGCCAGCAGAGCCCGGGACAGGGTTAACGAGCAGTACTTC.

The rearrangement joins TRBV18 to TRBJ2-1; 8 bases are a match to TRBD1. The germline V gene encodes CDR1 KGHSH and CDR2 LQKENI. This CDR3 comprises 14 residues. V lost 5 bases, J lost 8 bases, and 8 bases stayed unmatched. CDR3 in amino acids: CASSFTGGIDEQFF. For the CDR3, the DNA is TGTGCCAGCTCATTTACAGGGGGTATCGATGAGCAGTTCTTC.

The rearrangement joins TRBV30 to TRBJ2-4, with TRBD1 as a possible D gene (6 bases). This CDR3 has 14 amino acids. Deletions cut 2 bases from V and 9 bases from J, with 17 bases between. The germline V gene encodes CDR1 GTSNPN and CDR2 SVGIG (reference sequence). The CDR3 DNA is TGTGCCTGGAGTCCGTCAGGGGATTATCGCATTCAGTACTTC. Protein product: CAWSPSGDYRIQYF.

This chain uses TRBV12-3 or TRBV12-4 with TRBJ2-2, with D uncertain. The CDR3 runs 12 residues. Trimming cost V 3 bases and J 5 bases, with 4 bases left between them. CDR3 sequence (DNA): TGTGCCAGCAGTTTTACTACCGGGGAGCTGTTTTTT. Residues: CASSFTTGELFF.

This clone is a singleton in its sample. The chain uses TRBV30 and TRBJ2-3; 7 nucleotides match TRBD1. Germline V CDR1 and CDR2: GTSNPN, SVGIG (reference sequence). The CDR3 has 15 residues. V gave up 0 bases and J gave up 0 bases; unmatched junction bases: 3. In DNA form, the CDR3 reads TGTGCCTGGAGTGTAGGGACAGCTAGCACAGATACGCAGTATTTT. Encoded protein: CAWSVGTASTDTQYF.

The V call is TRBV28, the J call TRBJ1-5; 8 bases line up with TRBD1. The CDR3 is 17 residues long. CDR1 and CDR2 from the germline V gene are MDHEN and SYDVKM. With 2 bases clipped from V and 1 base from J, the junction kept 7 bases outside the gene matches. Written as DNA, the CDR3 is TGTGCCAGCAGTTTAGAGGACAGGGCTCGGAGCAATCAGCCCCAGCATTTT. It encodes CASSLEDRARSNQPQHF.

This rearrangement joins TRBV7-8 to TRBJ2-1; 10 bases agree with TRBD1. The CDR3 sequence is 17 residues long. V shed 7 bases and J 6 bases; nucleotides not matched to a gene: 15. Germline V gene lookup returns CDR1 SGHVS and CDR2 FQNEAQ. The chain's CDR3 is CASNNQRGTGERNEQFF. DNA for the CDR3: TGTGCCAGCAACAACCAAAGAGGGACAGGGGAACGCAATGAGCAGTTCTTC.

This clone was counted once. The V gene is TRBV11-2, the J gene TRBJ2-5; 12 nucleotides match TRBD2. Unmatched junction bases numbered 1, after V lost 3 bases and J lost 5 bases. Germline CDR1 SGHAT, CDR2 FQNNGV. This CDR3 has 14 residues. The CDR3 DNA sequence: TGTGCCAGCAGCTTGACTAGCGGGAGTGAGACCCAGTACTTC. Its protein product is CASSLTSGSETQYF.